By share, the clone carrying this TCR beta chain ranks as medium-sized. The CDR3 runs 15 residues. Per the germline V gene, CDR1 is MNHNY and CDR2 is SVGAGI (reference sequence). V lost 2 bases, J lost 3 bases, and 2 bases stayed unmatched. The sample is drawn from a study of tumor-infiltrating lymphocytes in primary liver carcinoma. RNA and DNA were co-extracted from about 19-30 mg of unsorted bulk tissue. TCR beta cDNA was reverse-transcribed from approximately 0.45 ug of total RNA. The reaction used a constant-region primer and ProtoScript II reverse transcriptase. Construction of TCR beta libraries relied on three successive nested multiplex PCR rounds employing slightly modified ARM-PCR. A C-beta reverse primer and TRBV1-TRBV30 forward primers served in each of the first two PCR rounds, at 9 to 11 cycles apiece. MiXCR was run by TCRdb on the multiplex PCR reads, yielding one entry per CDR3 protein. The profile shows approximately 40,000 distinct CDR3 sequences, approximately 73% of them singletons.

What was sequenced was liver tumor tissue from sampling region 2. Subset described: tumor region T2, inferior pole. The chain uses TRBV6-6 and TRBJ2-2; 8 bases align to TRBD1. The receptor comes from a man in his forties with primary liver carcinoma and hepatitis B virus infection. CDR3 residues: CASSYGRGHTGELFF. CDR3 DNA: TGTGCCAGCAGTTACGGCAGGGGGCACACCGGGGAGCTGTTTTTT.